Listed below are T cell receptor beta chains from one sample, sequenced in a study of cytomegalovirus exposure and HLA in healthy donors. TCRdb's copy holds only in-frame clones and misses some; the assay was immunoSEQ multiplex PCR. The sample records tens of thousands of clones, about 70% being singletons. Material: PBMCs. These receptor sequences come from a man aged 40-49 years in good health and CMV-seropositive. The CDR3 runs from the conserved cysteine through the conserved F or W. The D gene is left open where the match is weak. Not every row has a clone size; where given, it reads once, few, many or a size class.

len	v_gene	d_gene	abundance	j_gene	CDR3nt	CDR3aa
13	TRBV10-3	NA	NA	TRBJ2-2	TGTGCCATCAGTGGCACAGGGATCGAGGAGCTGTTTTTT	CAISGTGIEELFF
18	TRBV7-6	TRBD2	NA	TRBJ2-3	TGTGCCAGCAGCTTTGGGAGCGGGGGCCTAATCCTCACAGATACGCAGTATTTT	CASSFGSGGLILTDTQYF
19	TRBV27	TRBD1	once	TRBJ1-6	TGTGCCAGCAGTTTACCGTTGGGCTTCTGGACAGGGGGATATTCACCCCTCCACTTT	CASSLPLGFWTGGYSPLHF
14	TRBV28	TRBD1	once	TRBJ1-5	TGTGCCAGCAGCTTTCCACAGGGGGATCAGCCCCAGCATTTT	CASSFPQGDQPQHF
13	TRBV7-2	TRBD1	NA	TRBJ1-1	TGTGCCAGCAGCTCACAGGGGGCGCTTTGGGCTTTCTTT	CASSSQGALWAFF
17	TRBV18	TRBD1	NA	TRBJ1-2	TGTGCCAGCTCACCTGGACAGGGGTCGCTTTCGATCTATGGCTACACCTTC	CASSPGQGSLSIYGYTF
13	TRBV6-6	TRBD1	NA	TRBJ2-7	TGTGCCAGCATCCGGACAGGGGATCACGAGCAGTACTTC	CASIRTGDHEQYF
17	TRBV5-4	TRBD1	NA	TRBJ1-6	TGTGCCAGCAGCTCCTGGACAGGGAGCTCCTATAATTCACCCCTCCACTTT	CASSSWTGSSYNSPLHF
15	TRBV6-1	NA	NA	TRBJ2-3	TGTGCCAGCAGTGTCTGGACTACTAGCACAGATACGCAGTATTTT	CASSVWTTSTDTQYF
15	TRBV5-1	NA	NA	TRBJ1-1	TGCGCCAGCAGCTTGACCGGGACACTGAACACTGAAGCTTTCTTT	CASSLTGTLNTEAFF
13	TRBV5-6	TRBD2	NA	TRBJ2-5	TGTGCCAGCAGCCTAGCGGGATTAGGGACCCAGTACTTC	CASSLAGLGTQYF
14	TRBV5-4	NA	NA	TRBJ1-1	TGTGCCAGCAGTTGGCTGGGGGGGAGCTCTGAAGCTTTCTTT	CASSWLGGSSEAFF
15	TRBV15	TRBD1	NA	TRBJ2-7	TGTGCCACCAGCAGAGGCCCGGACAGGGCCTACGAGCAGTACTTC	CATSRGPDRAYEQYF
12	TRBV14	NA	NA	TRBJ2-5	TGTGCCAGCAGCTCGTACCAAGAGACCCAGTACTTC	CASSSYQETQYF
14	TRBV28	TRBD1	NA	TRBJ1-1	TGTGCCAGCAGTTTAGGGACAGGGAACACTGAAGCTTTCTTT	CASSLGTGNTEAFF
15	TRBV9	TRBD1	NA	TRBJ1-1	TGTGCCAGCAGCGGCGGACAGGGCGCGGTCACTGAAGCTTTCTTT	CASSGGQGAVTEAFF
14	TRBV5-6	NA	NA	TRBJ2-7	TGTGCCAGCAGCTCCGCAGGGGTGGGATTGGAGCAGTACTTC	CASSSAGVGLEQYF
14	TRBV7-2	NA	NA	TRBJ1-2	TGTGCCAGCAGCCCGCCCGGTCTGCCCTATGGCTACACCTTC	CASSPPGLPYGYTF
11	TRBV20-1	NA	NA	TRBJ2-2	TGCAGTGCTAGGGGGGGCGGGGAGCTGTTTTTT	CSARGGGELFF
11	TRBV2	TRBD2	NA	TRBJ2-5	TGTGCCAGCAGTGATGAGCGGGAGTGTTACTTC	CASSDERECYF
15	TRBV7-9	TRBD2	NA	TRBJ2-3	TGTGCCAGCAAGAGATGGGAGCGGGAGTTGGATACGCAGTATTTT	CASKRWERELDTQYF
13	TRBV6-6	NA	NA	TRBJ2-5	TGTGCCAGCACCGGACGGGGAGGAGAGACCCAGTACTTC	CASTGRGGETQYF
12	TRBV5-6	NA	once	TRBJ1-1	TGTGCCAGCAGCTCCGGGTCCCCTGAAGCTTTCTTT	CASSSGSPEAFF
14	TRBV5-6	NA	NA	TRBJ2-2	TGTGCCAGCAGGGGTGGGCCGCACACCGGGGAGCTGTTTTTT	CASRGGPHTGELFF
12	TRBV6-1	NA	NA	TRBJ2-1	TGTGCCAGCAGTGTAGTAGGGAGGGAGCAGTTCTTC	CASSVVGREQFF
17	TRBV7-3	TRBD1	NA	TRBJ2-2	TGTGCCAGCAGCTTAACTCCGACAGGGGCGGGCACCGGGGAGCTGTTTTTT	CASSLTPTGAGTGELFF
14	TRBV5-1	TRBD1	once	TRBJ1-4	TGCGCCAGCAGCTTGGCAGGGGGTAATGAAAAACTGTTTTTT	CASSLAGGNEKLFF
13	TRBV7-8	NA	few	TRBJ1-1	TGTGCCAGCAGCCCTACGTGGAACACTGAAGCTTTCTTT	CASSPTWNTEAFF
13	TRBV27	NA	NA	TRBJ1-5	TGTGCCAGCAGCACCACAGGGTCTCAGCCCCAGCATTTT	CASSTTGSQPQHF
15	TRBV7-9	NA	NA	TRBJ1-5	TGTGCCAGCAGCTTAGACACAGGGTTCGATCAGCCCCAGCATTTT	CASSLDTGFDQPQHF
16	TRBV4-1	NA	NA	TRBJ1-4	TGCGCCAGCAGCCCCTACGGGGGATCAACTAATGAAAAACTGTTTTTT	CASSPYGGSTNEKLFF
14	TRBV19	TRBD1	once	TRBJ1-2	TGTGCCAGTAGTGTGACAGGGGTCTACTATGGCTACACCTTC	CASSVTGVYYGYTF
13	TRBV6-1	TRBD1	few	TRBJ1-1	TGTGCCAGCAGGGATCAAGGGGGCAGTGAAGCTTTCTTT	CASRDQGGSEAFF
12	TRBV25-1	NA	NA	TRBJ1-1	TGTGCCAGCAGTGAACAAAACAGGCCACCTTTCTTT	CASSEQNRPPFF
14	TRBV6-1	NA	NA	TRBJ1-4	TGTGCCAGCAGTGAAACAGTCACTAATGAAAAACTGTTTTTT	CASSETVTNEKLFF
16	TRBV5-1	TRBD1	NA	TRBJ1-1	TGCGCCAGCAGGAGGGACAGGGGGATATTGGACACTGAAGCTTTCTTT	CASRRDRGILDTEAFF
18	TRBV5-1	TRBD2	NA	TRBJ2-7	TGCGCCAGCAGCTTGGCGGTCGGGACTAGCGGGAGCTCCTACGAGCAGTACTTC	CASSLAVGTSGSSYEQYF
13	TRBV5-4	NA	NA	TRBJ1-5	TGTGCCAGCAGCTTTGACAGGCATCAGCCCCAGCATTTT	CASSFDRHQPQHF
16	TRBV5-1	NA	NA	TRBJ1-5	TGCGCCAGCAGCCCACTCCCGGGGGGTGGCAATCAGCCCCAGCATTTT	CASSPLPGGGNQPQHF
15	TRBV11-2	TRBD1	NA	TRBJ2-7	TGTGCCAGCAGCAAATCCGGGACAGGGCCCTACGAGCAGTACTTC	CASSKSGTGPYEQYF
14	TRBV30	NA	NA	TRBJ1-4	TGTGCCTGGAGTGTAGACAACTTAAATGAAAAACTGTTTTTT	CAWSVDNLNEKLFF
13	TRBV5-1	NA	NA	TRBJ1-2	TGCGCCAGCAGCTTGGACAGCCACTATGGCTACACCTTC	CASSLDSHYGYTF
17	TRBV7-3	TRBD1	NA	TRBJ2-6	TGTGCCAGCAGCTTACGACAGGGGGCATCAGGGGCCAACGTCCTGACTTTC	CASSLRQGASGANVLTF
13	TRBV6-5	NA	NA	TRBJ1-1	TGTGCCAGCAGCCGAGATATGAACACTGAAGCTTTCTTT	CASSRDMNTEAFF
16	TRBV29-1	TRBD2	few	TRBJ2-3	TGCAGCGTAGCCGGGACTAGCGAGAGCAATCTAAATACGCAGTATTTT	CSVAGTSESNLNTQYF
15	TRBV29-1	TRBD2	NA	TRBJ2-3	TGCAGCGTTGATCGTAGCGGGAGTCTCGGAGATACGCAGTATTTT	CSVDRSGSLGDTQYF